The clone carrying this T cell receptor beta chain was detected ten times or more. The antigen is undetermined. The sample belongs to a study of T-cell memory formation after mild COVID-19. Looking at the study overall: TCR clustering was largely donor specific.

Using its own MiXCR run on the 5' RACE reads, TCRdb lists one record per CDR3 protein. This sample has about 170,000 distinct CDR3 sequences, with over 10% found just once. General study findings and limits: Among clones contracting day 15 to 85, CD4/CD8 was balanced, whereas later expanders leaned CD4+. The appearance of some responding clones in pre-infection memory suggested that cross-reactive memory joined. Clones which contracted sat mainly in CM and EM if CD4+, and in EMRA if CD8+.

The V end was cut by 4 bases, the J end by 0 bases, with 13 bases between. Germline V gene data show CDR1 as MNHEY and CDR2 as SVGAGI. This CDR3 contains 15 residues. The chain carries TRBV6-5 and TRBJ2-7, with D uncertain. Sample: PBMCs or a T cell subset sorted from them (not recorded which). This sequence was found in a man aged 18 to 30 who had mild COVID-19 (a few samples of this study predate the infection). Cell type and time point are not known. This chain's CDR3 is CASSSTPALSYEQYF. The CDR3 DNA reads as TGTGCCAGCAGTTCGACTCCAGCCCTCTCCTACGAGCAGTACTTC.